This TCR beta chain was sequenced during a study of T cells expressing NK-cell markers. Whole-study context: Of eight sequenced donors, seven were HCMV-seropositive and one HCMV-seronegative.

With the 5' RACE reads reprocessed, TCRdb shows one record per CDR3 protein and no DNA. The sample table includes around 110,000 distinct CDR3 sequences. Sequencing was done on a sample of blood T cells: a sorted CD56 or NKG2C T cell subset, CD4+ or CD8+ T cells, or bulk PBMC T cells (not recorded which). The TCR was taken from a woman between 18 and 75 years old in good health.

The CDR3 is CASSLDMASAREQYF. The rearrangement links TRBV5-1 to TRBJ2-7; TCRdb outputs TRBD2, but without DNA this stays unchecked. The CDR3 contains 15 residues. Germline CDR1 SGHRS, CDR2 YFSETQ.